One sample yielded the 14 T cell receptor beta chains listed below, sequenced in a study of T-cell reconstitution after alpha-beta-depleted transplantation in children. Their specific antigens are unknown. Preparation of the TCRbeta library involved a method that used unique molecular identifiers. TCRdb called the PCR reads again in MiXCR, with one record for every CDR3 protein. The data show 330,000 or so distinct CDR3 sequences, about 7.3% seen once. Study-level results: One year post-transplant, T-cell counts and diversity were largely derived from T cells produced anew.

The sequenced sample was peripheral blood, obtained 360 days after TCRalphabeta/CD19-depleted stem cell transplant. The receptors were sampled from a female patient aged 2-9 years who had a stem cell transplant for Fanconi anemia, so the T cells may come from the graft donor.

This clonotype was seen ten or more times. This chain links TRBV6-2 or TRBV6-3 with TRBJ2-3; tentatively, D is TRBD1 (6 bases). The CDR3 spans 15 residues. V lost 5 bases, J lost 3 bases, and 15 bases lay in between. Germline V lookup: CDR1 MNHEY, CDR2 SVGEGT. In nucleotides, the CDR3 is TGTGCCAGCAGTCACAGGGTTGGCGCAACAGATACGCAGTATTTT. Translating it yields CASSHRVGATDTQYF.

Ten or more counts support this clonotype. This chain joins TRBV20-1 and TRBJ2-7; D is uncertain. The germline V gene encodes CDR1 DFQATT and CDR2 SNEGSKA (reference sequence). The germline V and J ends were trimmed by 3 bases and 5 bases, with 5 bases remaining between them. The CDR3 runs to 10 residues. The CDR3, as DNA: TGCAGTGCTAGTGGGCACGAGCAGTACTTC. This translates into CSASGHEQYF.

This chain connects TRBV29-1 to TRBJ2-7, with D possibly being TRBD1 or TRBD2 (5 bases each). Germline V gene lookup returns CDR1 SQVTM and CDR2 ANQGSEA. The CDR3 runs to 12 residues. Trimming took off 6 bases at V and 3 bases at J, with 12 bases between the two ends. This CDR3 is CSVVERGYEQYF. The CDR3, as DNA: TGCAGCGTGGTGGAGAGGGGCTACGAGCAGTACTTC.

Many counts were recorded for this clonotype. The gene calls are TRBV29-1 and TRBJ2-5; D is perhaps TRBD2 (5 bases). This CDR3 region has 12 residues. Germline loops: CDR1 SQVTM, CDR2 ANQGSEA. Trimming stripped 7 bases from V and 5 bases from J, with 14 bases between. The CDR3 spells CSADSAGETQYF. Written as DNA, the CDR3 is TGCAGCGCGGACTCCGCCGGGGAGACCCAGTACTTC.

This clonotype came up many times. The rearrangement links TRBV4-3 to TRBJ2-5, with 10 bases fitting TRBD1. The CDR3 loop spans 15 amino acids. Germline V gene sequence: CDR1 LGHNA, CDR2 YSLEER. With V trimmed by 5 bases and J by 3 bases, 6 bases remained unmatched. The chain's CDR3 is CASSYRDRGEETQYF. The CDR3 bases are TGCGCCAGCAGCTACCGGGACAGGGGAGAAGAGACCCAGTACTTC.

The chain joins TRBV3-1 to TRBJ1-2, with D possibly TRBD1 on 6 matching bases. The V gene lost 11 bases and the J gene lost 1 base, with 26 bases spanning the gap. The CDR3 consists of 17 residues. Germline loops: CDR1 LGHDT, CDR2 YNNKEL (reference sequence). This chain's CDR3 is CASCQDPIDRINYGYTF. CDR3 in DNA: TGTGCCTCCTGCCAAGATCCTATAGACAGGATTAACTATGGCTACACCTTC. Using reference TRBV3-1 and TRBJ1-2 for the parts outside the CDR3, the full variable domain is DTAVSQTPKYLVTQMGNDKSIKCEQNLGHDTMYWYKQDSKKFLKIMFSYNNKELIINETVPNRFSPKSPDKAHLNLHINSLELGDSAVYFCASCQDPIDRINYGYTFGSGTRLTVV.

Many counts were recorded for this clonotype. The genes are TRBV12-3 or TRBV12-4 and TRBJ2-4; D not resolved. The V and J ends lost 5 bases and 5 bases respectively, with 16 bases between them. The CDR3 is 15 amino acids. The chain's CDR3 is CASSPFDKVQNIQYF. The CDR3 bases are TGTGCCAGCAGTCCTTTCGACAAGGTTCAAAACATTCAGTACTTC.

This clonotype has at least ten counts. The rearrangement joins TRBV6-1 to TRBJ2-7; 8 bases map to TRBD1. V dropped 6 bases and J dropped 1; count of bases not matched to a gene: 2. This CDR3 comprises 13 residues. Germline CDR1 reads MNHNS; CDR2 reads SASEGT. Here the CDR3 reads CASRTGVSYEQYF. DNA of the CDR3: TGTGCCAGCAGGACAGGGGTTTCCTACGAGCAGTACTTC.

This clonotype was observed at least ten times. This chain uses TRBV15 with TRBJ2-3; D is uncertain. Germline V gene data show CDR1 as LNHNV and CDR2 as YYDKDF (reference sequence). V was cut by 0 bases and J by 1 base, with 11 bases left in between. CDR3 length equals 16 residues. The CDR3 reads CATSRDRLRGTDTQYF. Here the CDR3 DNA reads TGTGCCACCAGCAGAGATCGGCTAAGAGGCACAGATACGCAGTATTTT.

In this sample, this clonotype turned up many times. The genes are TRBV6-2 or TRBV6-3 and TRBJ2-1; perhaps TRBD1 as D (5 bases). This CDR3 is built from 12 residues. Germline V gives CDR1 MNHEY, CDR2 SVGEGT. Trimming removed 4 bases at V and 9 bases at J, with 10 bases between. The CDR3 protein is CASSSQGSEQFF. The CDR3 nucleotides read TGTGCCAGCAGTTCCCAGGGTAGTGAGCAGTTCTTC.

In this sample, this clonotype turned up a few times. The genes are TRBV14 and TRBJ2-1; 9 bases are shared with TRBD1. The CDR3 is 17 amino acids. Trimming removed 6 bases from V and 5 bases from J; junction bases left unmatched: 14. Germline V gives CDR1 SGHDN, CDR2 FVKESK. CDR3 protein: CASSGRYGTGRHNEQFF. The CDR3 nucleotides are TGTGCCAGCAGTGGTAGATACGGGACAGGGAGACACAATGAGCAGTTCTTC.

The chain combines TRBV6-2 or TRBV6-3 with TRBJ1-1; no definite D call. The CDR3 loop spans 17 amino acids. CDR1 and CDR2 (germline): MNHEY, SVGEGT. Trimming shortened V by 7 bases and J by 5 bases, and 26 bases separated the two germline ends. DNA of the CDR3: TGTGCCAGCACCGACGGCGGGGAGGTTCGGGAATCGACTGAAGCTTTCTTT. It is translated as CASTDGGEVRESTEAFF.

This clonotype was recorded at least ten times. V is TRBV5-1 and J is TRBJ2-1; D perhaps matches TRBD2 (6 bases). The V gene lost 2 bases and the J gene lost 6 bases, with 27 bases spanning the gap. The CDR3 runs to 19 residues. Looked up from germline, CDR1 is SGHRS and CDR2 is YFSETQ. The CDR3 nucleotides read TGCGCCAGCAGCTTCTACCACGGACCGCTCTTACTAGCAAGCAATGAGCAGTTCTTC. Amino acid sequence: CASSFYHGPLLLASNEQFF.

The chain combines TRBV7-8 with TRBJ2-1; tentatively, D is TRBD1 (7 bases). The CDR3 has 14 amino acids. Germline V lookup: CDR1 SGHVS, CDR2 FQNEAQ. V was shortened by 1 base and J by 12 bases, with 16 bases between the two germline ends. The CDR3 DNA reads TGTGCCAGCAGCTTAGGTGGAGGGGGCGCATTGCAGTTCTTC. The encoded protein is CASSLGGGGALQFF. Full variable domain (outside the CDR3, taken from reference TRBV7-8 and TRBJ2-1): GAGVSQSPRYKVAKRGQDVALRCDPISGHVSLFWYQQALGQGPEFLTYFQNEAQLDKSGLPSDRFFAERPEGSVSTLKIQRTQQEDSAVYLCASSLGGGGALQFFGPGTRLTVL.